This is a list of T cell receptor beta chains from one sample in a study of blood T cell repertoires in COVID-19. Here immunoSEQ multiplex PCR was the method, and the copy in TCRdb shows in-frame clones only, minus some. The sample gives about 380,000 clones, 80% to 90% of which show up once; 1.3% is in the top ten. Sequenced material: PBMCs or T cells enriched from blood (not recorded which). The source of these receptors is a man aged 30 to 45 who had recovered from COVID-19. Each CDR3 is given with its conserved first and last residue. The order of the fields is CDR3 protein, CDR3 DNA, clone size, D gene, V gene, J gene. D genes are given only for firm matches. Clone size is given for some rows only: seen once, a few or many times, or a class if the clone is expanded.

CDR3: CASSPETGSNQPQHF; DNA: TGTGCCAGCAGCCCGGAGACCGGTAGCAATCAGCCCCAGCATTTT; size: -; D: -; V: TRBV5-5; J: TRBJ1-5
CDR3: CASSEFQGVGAFF; DNA: TGTGCCAGCAGTGAATTCCAGGGGGTTGGAGCTTTCTTT; size: -; D: TRBD1; V: TRBV6-1; J: TRBJ1-1
CDR3: CASSYGRDYGYTF; DNA: TGTGCCAGCAGTTACGGCAGGGACTATGGCTACACCTTC; size: -; D: -; V: TRBV6-5; J: TRBJ1-2
CDR3: CASSSSVRETQYF; DNA: TGCGCCAGCAGCTCCAGCGTGCGGGAGACCCAGTACTTC; size: once; D: -; V: TRBV5-1; J: TRBJ2-5
CDR3: CASSATGGITGELFF; DNA: TGTGCCAGCAGCGCCACAGGGGGCATCACCGGGGAGCTGTTTTTT; size: -; D: TRBD1; V: TRBV9; J: TRBJ2-2
CDR3: CASSAASGWEAKNIQYF; DNA: TGTGCCAGCAGTGCTGCTAGCGGGTGGGAGGCCAAAAACATTCAGTACTTC; size: few; D: TRBD2; V: TRBV2; J: TRBJ2-4
CDR3: CASSPGRGQGAYEQYF; DNA: TGTGCCAGTAGTCCTGGAAGGGGACAGGGGGCGTACGAGCAGTACTTC; size: -; D: TRBD1; V: TRBV19; J: TRBJ2-7
CDR3: CASSDSAGFEQYF; DNA: TGTGCCAGCAGTGACTCGGCAGGGTTCGAGCAGTACTTC; size: once; D: -; V: TRBV6-4; J: TRBJ2-7
CDR3: CSVEGTDYEQYF; DNA: TGCAGCGTTGAAGGGACAGACTACGAGCAGTACTTC; size: -; D: -; V: TRBV29-1; J: TRBJ2-7
CDR3: CAISRTSGDNEQFF; DNA: TGTGCCATCAGTAGGACTAGCGGGGACAATGAGCAGTTCTTC; size: -; D: TRBD2; V: TRBV10-3; J: TRBJ2-1
CDR3: CASIPGQGTGPYGYTF; DNA: TGTGCCAGTATTCCGGGACAGGGTACGGGCCCGTATGGCTACACCTTC; size: -; D: TRBD1; V: TRBV19; J: TRBJ1-2
CDR3: CASKEAGGQETQYF; DNA: TGTGCCAGCAAGGAGGCGGGGGGCCAAGAGACCCAGTACTTC; size: -; D: TRBD2; V: TRBV6-5; J: TRBJ2-5
CDR3: CASDKAGNTIYF; DNA: TGTGCCAGCGACAAGGCTGGAAACACCATATATTTT; size: -; D: -; V: TRBV12-3/TRBV12-4; J: TRBJ1-3
CDR3: CASRNLRDGYGYTF; DNA: TGTGCCAGCAGGAACCTCAGGGATGGCTATGGCTACACCTTC; size: -; D: -; V: TRBV2; J: TRBJ1-2
CDR3: CASSNYGGETTNEKLFF; DNA: TGTGCCAGCAGCAACTACGGGGGGGAAACAACTAATGAAAAACTGTTTTTT; size: -; D: -; V: TRBV21-1; J: TRBJ1-4
CDR3: CATSSGLRGFNMNTEAFF; DNA: TGTGCCACCAGCAGCGGCTTGAGGGGGTTTAACATGAACACTGAAGCTTTCTTT; size: -; D: -; V: TRBV15; J: TRBJ1-1
CDR3: CASSFGQGGQETQYF; DNA: TGTGCCAGCAGCTTCGGACAGGGAGGGCAAGAGACCCAGTACTTC; size: -; D: -; V: TRBV7-9; J: TRBJ2-5
CDR3: CASSTRTGKGYTF; DNA: TGTGCCAGCAGCACCCGGACAGGGAAGGGCTACACCTTC; size: -; D: TRBD1; V: TRBV7-8; J: TRBJ1-2
CDR3: CASRLETGQVGNQPQHF; DNA: TGTGCCAGTAGGTTGGAAACAGGGCAGGTTGGAAATCAGCCCCAGCATTTT; size: few; D: -; V: TRBV19; J: TRBJ1-5
CDR3: CASSTTGLAGGHVQYF; DNA: TGTGCCAGTAGTACCACGGGACTAGCGGGGGGGCATGTTCAGTACTTC; size: -; D: TRBD2; V: TRBV19; J: TRBJ2-4
CDR3: CASSPSLATEAFF; DNA: TGTGCCAGCAGCCCTTCGTTGGCCACTGAAGCTTTCTTT; size: -; D: -; V: TRBV6-2/TRBV6-3; J: TRBJ1-1
CDR3: CASSPRGTYEQYF; DNA: TGTGCCAGCAGCCCCAGGGGAACCTACGAGCAGTACTTC; size: -; D: -; V: TRBV7-8; J: TRBJ2-7
CDR3: CASSGSLSDTQYF; DNA: TGCGCCAGCAGTGGGTCTCTTTCAGATACGCAGTATTTT; size: -; D: -; V: TRBV10-1; J: TRBJ2-3
CDR3: CASSEQVNTEAFF; DNA: TGTGCCAGCAGCGAGCAGGTGAACACTGAAGCTTTCTTT; size: -; D: -; V: TRBV9; J: TRBJ1-1
CDR3: CASSRDRVVQYF; DNA: TGTGCCAGCAGCCGGGACAGGGTTGTGCAGTACTTC; size: -; D: TRBD1; V: TRBV11-2; J: TRBJ2-7
CDR3: CASSFYSVSSGGTDTQYF; DNA: TGCGCCAGCAGCTTCTACTCGGTGTCTAGCGGGGGTACAGATACGCAGTATTTT; size: -; D: TRBD2; V: TRBV5-1; J: TRBJ2-3
CDR3: CASRPSGNTGELFF; DNA: TGTGCCAGCAGACCAAGCGGAAACACCGGGGAGCTGTTTTTT; size: once; D: -; V: TRBV11-3; J: TRBJ2-2
CDR3: CASSLSTVTLGNTIYF; DNA: TGTGCCAGCAGCTTATCGACAGTCACCCTAGGGAACACCATATATTTT; size: -; D: -; V: TRBV7-9; J: TRBJ1-3
CDR3: CASSLNRGFDNSPLHF; DNA: TGTGCCAGCAGCTTAAACAGGGGTTTTGATAATTCACCCCTCCACTTT; size: once; D: TRBD1; V: TRBV5-6; J: TRBJ1-6
CDR3: CAWRGSNYGYTF; DNA: TGTGCCTGGAGGGGCTCTAACTATGGCTACACCTTC; size: -; D: -; V: TRBV30; J: TRBJ1-2
CDR3: CASSMRETEAFF; DNA: TGTGCCAGTAGTATGAGGGAGACTGAAGCTTTCTTT; size: -; D: -; V: TRBV19; J: TRBJ1-1
CDR3: CASSLGDSSYEQYF; DNA: TGCGCCAGCAGCTTGGGGGACTCCTCCTACGAGCAGTACTTC; size: -; D: -; V: TRBV5-1; J: TRBJ2-7
CDR3: CASSYLQGRDVYGYTF; DNA: TGTGCCAGCAGCTACCTACAGGGACGGGATGTCTATGGCTACACCTTC; size: once; D: -; V: TRBV7-9; J: TRBJ1-2
CDR3: CASSLGRTGGIEAFF; DNA: TGTGCCAGCAGCTTAGGGCGGACAGGGGGGATAGAAGCTTTCTTT; size: once; D: TRBD1; V: TRBV7-6; J: TRBJ1-1
CDR3: CASSDRSRPTYEQYF; DNA: TGTGCCAGCAGCGATAGATCACGTCCCACCTACGAGCAGTACTTC; size: -; D: -; V: TRBV9; J: TRBJ2-7
CDR3: CASSKEDRPARQTF; DNA: TGTGCCAGCAGCAAAGAGGACAGGCCCGCGCGGCAGACCTTC; size: -; D: -; V: TRBV21-1; J: TRBJ1-2
CDR3: CASSHFILIGDTEAFF; DNA: TGTGCCAGCAGCCACTTCATCTTGATCGGGGACACTGAAGCTTTCTTT; size: once; D: -; V: TRBV7-9; J: TRBJ1-1
CDR3: CATSPAGVGTGELFF; DNA: TGTGCCACCAGCCCCGCAGGGGTTGGCACCGGGGAGCTGTTTTTT; size: -; D: -; V: TRBV24-1; J: TRBJ2-2
CDR3: CASRGGVREDQPQHF; DNA: TGTGCCAGCAGAGGGGGGGTCCGAGAGGATCAGCCCCAGCATTTT; size: -; D: -; V: TRBV27; J: TRBJ1-5
CDR3: CASSDGGGGYTF; DNA: TGTGCCAGCAGTGATGGGGGCGGGGGCTACACCTTC; size: -; D: -; V: TRBV25-1; J: TRBJ1-2
CDR3: CSVEGTESYNEQFF; DNA: TGCAGCGTTGAAGGGACAGAAAGCTACAATGAGCAGTTCTTC; size: -; D: -; V: TRBV29-1; J: TRBJ2-1
CDR3: CASSDGQGSPQPQHF; DNA: TGTGCCAGCAGCGACGGACAGGGGAGTCCCCAGCCCCAGCATTTT; size: -; D: TRBD1; V: TRBV4-2; J: TRBJ1-5
CDR3: CASSTTTGTNYGYTF; DNA: TGTGCCAGCTCAACTACTACAGGGACTAACTATGGCTACACCTTC; size: once; D: -; V: TRBV18; J: TRBJ1-2
CDR3: CASSSDPDRAGKNF; DNA: TGCGCCAGCAGCTCGGACCCGGACAGGGCAGGAAAGAACTTC; size: -; D: TRBD1; V: TRBV5-1; J: TRBJ2-4
CDR3: CASSQDRRQDEKLFF; DNA: TGCGCCAGCAGCCAAGATCGACGTCAGGATGAAAAACTGTTTTTT; size: -; D: -; V: TRBV4-3; J: TRBJ1-4
CDR3: CASSFRQGMDILEGYTF; DNA: TGTGCCAGCAGTTTCCGACAGGGGATGGATATCTTGGAAGGCTACACCTTC; size: -; D: TRBD1; V: TRBV6-2/TRBV6-3; J: TRBJ1-2
CDR3: CASSPGQGNYGYTF; DNA: TGTGCCAGTAGTCCGGGACAGGGCAACTATGGCTACACCTTC; size: once; D: TRBD1; V: TRBV19; J: TRBJ1-2
CDR3: CAWSRGGGNQPQHF; DNA: TGTGCCTGGAGCCGGGGGGGTGGAAATCAGCCCCAGCATTTT; size: -; D: -; V: TRBV30; J: TRBJ1-5
CDR3: CASSDSPDSVSGSFF; DNA: TGTGCCAGCAGTGACTCGCCGGACAGCGTATCTGGATCTTTCTTT; size: -; D: -; V: TRBV6-4; J: TRBJ1-1
CDR3: CATSDSGGWGYTF; DNA: TGTGCCACCAGTGATTCAGGGGGCTGGGGCTACACCTTC; size: once; D: TRBD1; V: TRBV24-1; J: TRBJ1-2